These T cell receptor beta chains were read from a single sample in a study of shared clonotypes between healthy human individuals. TCRdb's copy holds only in-frame clones and misses some; the assay was immunoSEQ multiplex PCR. The sample holds 2 million to 3 million clones, around nine tenths seen once. The source material was naive CD4+ T cells sorted from blood. Every receptor here comes from a man aged 18 to 29 in good health. CDR3s include the opening cysteine and the closing phenylalanine or tryptophan. The order of the fields is J gene, D gene, clone size, V gene, CDR3 protein, CDR3 DNA. A D gene is named only where the DNA matches it firmly. A clone size is listed for some rows: how often the clone was seen (once, few, many), or a class if it is expanded.

TRBJ2-2 TRBD1 once TRBV6-6 CASSYNRGAGELFF TGTGCCAGCAGTTATAACAGGGGAGCCGGGGAGCTGTTTTTT
TRBJ2-7 TRBD1 . TRBV30 CAWSVDRDHEQYF TGTGCCTGGAGTGTGGACAGGGACCACGAGCAGTACTTC
TRBJ1-1 TRBD1 few TRBV14 CASSHVQGQTEAFF TGTGCCAGCAGCCATGTACAGGGGCAAACTGAAGCTTTCTTT
TRBJ1-2 . . TRBV6-6 CASSRDTTGPTGYTF TGTGCCAGCAGTCGAGACACTACAGGGCCCACTGGCTACACCTTC
TRBJ2-2 . . TRBV5-1 CASSLAAAANTGELFF TGCGCCAGCAGCTTGGCCGCAGCAGCGAACACCGGGGAGCTGTTTTTT
TRBJ1-2 . . TRBV19 CASRRSTGASNYGYTF TGTGCCAGCCGGCGTTCGACAGGCGCCTCTAACTATGGCTACACCTTC
TRBJ1-1 . . TRBV14 CASSRGQYNTEAFF TGTGCCAGCAGCCGCGGACAATATAACACTGAAGCTTTCTTT
TRBJ2-2 . once TRBV19 CASRGPGDTGELFF TGTGCCAGTAGGGGCCCAGGGGACACCGGGGAGCTGTTTTTT
TRBJ2-5 TRBD2 . TRBV11-2 CASSLGSTSGGTETQYF TGTGCCAGCAGCTTGGGGAGTACTAGCGGGGGGACAGAGACCCAGTACTTC
TRBJ1-6 TRBD1 . TRBV11-2 CASSFSGGASNSPLHF TGTGCCAGCAGCTTCTCAGGGGGCGCGAGTAATTCACCCCTCCACTTT
TRBJ2-2 TRBD2 . TRBV10-2 CASSERFAAGGRDTGELFF TGCGCCAGCAGTGAGCGGTTTGCAGCGGGGGGGAGGGACACCGGGGAGCTGTTTTTT
TRBJ1-5 . . TRBV2 CASSLTPNQPQHF TGTGCCAGCAGCTTGACACCTAATCAGCCCCAGCATTTT
TRBJ2-2 TRBD2 . TRBV9 CASSVVTSGTGELFF TGTGCCAGCAGCGTAGTCACTAGCGGTACCGGGGAGCTGTTTTTT
TRBJ2-1 TRBD2 . TRBV10-1 CASSSGAGGNEQFF TGCGCCAGCAGTAGTGGAGCGGGAGGCAATGAGCAGTTCTTC
TRBJ1-3 . . TRBV18 CASSVQGPSFSGNTIYF TGTGCCAGCTCAGTGCAGGGCCCCTCCTTCTCTGGAAACACCATATATTTT
TRBJ2-5 TRBD2 . TRBV2 CASSEGASGSRETQYF TGTGCCAGCAGTGAAGGGGCCAGCGGGAGTAGGGAGACCCAGTACTTC
TRBJ1-3 . . TRBV6-1 CASSERRTSSGNTIYF TGTGCCAGCAGTGAAAGACGTACGAGCTCTGGAAACACCATATATTTT
TRBJ1-1 . . TRBV28 CASSLVKGLNTEAFF TGTGCCAGCAGTTTAGTGAAAGGGCTGAACACTGAAGCTTTCTTT
TRBJ1-3 . . TRBV28 CASLGAAGNTIYF TGTGCTAGCCTGGGGGCTGCTGGAAACACCATATATTTT
TRBJ1-2 TRBD1 . TRBV6-1 CASSVGQGALRGYTF TGTGCCAGCAGTGTAGGACAGGGGGCCCTTCGGGGCTACACCTTC
TRBJ1-5 . . TRBV19 CASSEASSGQPQHF TGTGCCAGTAGTGAGGCAAGCTCGGGCCAGCCCCAGCATTTT
TRBJ1-1 TRBD1 . TRBV7-9 CASSLDDIFGTGRNTEAFF TGTGCCAGCAGCTTAGATGATATCTTTGGGACAGGCCGGAACACTGAAGCTTTCTTT
TRBJ2-7 . . TRBV30 CAWSAGVGEQYF TGTGCCTGGAGTGCTGGGGTGGGCGAGCAGTACTTC
TRBJ1-6 . few TRBV7-2 CASSLAGQTNSPLHF TGTGCCAGCAGCTTAGCGGGACAAACTAATTCACCCCTCCACTTT
TRBJ2-5 TRBD2 . TRBV7-6 CASSKTSGGFRETQYF TGTGCCAGCAGTAAGACTAGCGGGGGGTTTAGGGAGACCCAGTACTTC
TRBJ2-2 . . TRBV7-3 CASRYNTGELFF TGTGCCAGCAGGTACAACACCGGGGAGCTGTTTTTT
TRBJ2-7 . once TRBV9 CASSVEPVSYEQYF TGTGCCAGCAGCGTAGAGCCAGTCTCCTACGAGCAGTACTTC
TRBJ2-5 TRBD2 . TRBV4-3 CASSQDDGRAAETQYF TGCGCCAGCAGCCAAGATGACGGGAGGGCCGCCGAGACCCAGTACTTC
TRBJ1-6 TRBD1 . TRBV7-9 CASSRDRGYSPLHF TGTGCCAGCAGCCGGGACAGGGGGTATTCACCCCTCCACTTT
TRBJ2-1 TRBD2 . TRBV4-1 CASSQAYSGRGNSNEQFF TGCGCCAGCAGCCAGGCCTATAGCGGGAGAGGGAACAGCAATGAGCAGTTCTTC
TRBJ1-1 . . TRBV19 CASTPGGRTEAFF TGTGCCAGTACCCCGGGGGGGAGGACTGAAGCTTTCTTT
TRBJ1-1 . . TRBV5-1 CASSLTNMNTEAFF TGCGCCAGCAGCTTGACCAACATGAACACTGAAGCTTTCTTT
TRBJ1-2 . . TRBV6-5 CASRAPGTQGGYTF TGTGCCAGCAGGGCCCCGGGGACCCAGGGTGGCTACACCTTC
TRBJ2-3 . . TRBV5-1 CASSLRVGGTDTQYF TGCGCCAGCAGCTTGCGGGTAGGGGGCACAGATACGCAGTATTTT
TRBJ1-3 . once TRBV2 CASTFGESGNTIYF TGTGCCAGCACGTTTGGGGAATCTGGAAACACCATATATTTT
TRBJ2-1 . . TRBV7-9 CASSLDLDNEQFF TGTGCCAGCAGCTTAGATCTGGACAATGAGCAGTTCTTC
TRBJ2-7 . . TRBV4-1 CASSQALLGGATYEQYF TGCGCCAGCAGCCAGGCTCTACTAGGCGGGGCGACCTACGAGCAGTACTTC
TRBJ1-2 . . TRBV7-2 CASSPRNSNYGYTF TGTGCCAGCAGCCCGAGAAATTCTAACTATGGCTACACCTTC
TRBJ2-2 TRBD1 . TRBV6-1 CASSRDRAAGELFF TGTGCCAGCAGCCGGGACAGGGCGGCCGGGGAGCTGTTTTTT
TRBJ2-5 . . TRBV29-1 CSVARQTGPQETQYF TGCAGCGTTGCCCGACAGACCGGACCTCAAGAGACCCAGTACTTC
TRBJ2-1 . . TRBV30 CAWSSIDEQFF TGTGCCTGGAGTTCAATAGATGAGCAGTTCTTC
TRBJ2-2 . . TRBV6-6 CASSPDRLNTGELFF TGTGCCAGCAGTCCCGACAGGCTTAACACCGGGGAGCTGTTTTTT
TRBJ1-1 . . TRBV10-3 CATGRANTEAFF TGTGCAACAGGCAGAGCCAACACTGAAGCTTTCTTT
TRBJ2-7 . . TRBV6-1 CASSEGSYEQYF TGTGCCAGCAGTGAGGGGTCCTACGAGCAGTACTTC
TRBJ1-5 . . TRBV28 CASISGTPYSNQPQHF TGTGCCAGCATCTCCGGGACTCCCTATAGCAATCAGCCCCAGCATTTT
TRBJ2-7 . . TRBV5-6 CASSPLSGSPYEQYF TGTGCCAGCAGCCCCCTGAGTGGGAGCCCCTACGAGCAGTACTTC
TRBJ2-3 TRBD2 . TRBV11-2 CASSTGLAVTDTQYF TGTGCCAGCAGCACGGGACTAGCGGTTACAGATACGCAGTATTTT
TRBJ2-7 TRBD2 . TRBV5-6 CASGNRRLAGVEQYF TGTGCCAGCGGAAATCGTAGACTAGCGGGAGTCGAGCAGTACTTC
TRBJ1-2 . . TRBV2 CASMSGQSYGYTF TGTGCCAGCATGTCAGGACAGAGTTATGGCTACACCTTC
TRBJ2-7 TRBD2 . TRBV30 CAWSRLAGGPAYEQYF TGTGCCTGGAGCCGACTAGCGGGAGGGCCGGCCTACGAGCAGTACTTC
TRBJ1-2 . . TRBV25-1 CASSEGGGYGYTF TGTGCCAGCAGTGAGGGAGGTGGCTATGGCTACACCTTC
TRBJ2-5 . . TRBV7-8 CASSLALGETQYF TGTGCCAGCAGCTTAGCGTTAGGGGAGACCCAGTACTTC
TRBJ2-1 TRBD2 . TRBV7-2 CASGLAGLSYNEQFF TGTGCCAGCGGATTAGCGGGACTATCCTACAATGAGCAGTTCTTC
TRBJ1-1 . . TRBV6-5 CASSPLSENTEAFF TGTGCCAGCAGCCCCCTTTCAGAGAACACTGAAGCTTTCTTT
TRBJ1-1 . . TRBV5-6 CASSARGFFTEAFF TGTGCCAGCAGCGCGAGGGGGTTTTTCACTGAAGCTTTCTTT
TRBJ2-1 . . TRBV10-3 CAIGGGARLYNEQFF TGTGCCATCGGAGGAGGGGCTAGGCTCTACAATGAGCAGTTCTTC
TRBJ2-1 . once TRBV6-6 CASRLSAPEKYNEQFF TGTGCCAGCAGGCTTAGCGCACCTGAAAAATACAATGAGCAGTTCTTC